This T cell receptor (beta chain) stems from a study of blood T cell repertoires in COVID-19. The overall study: Acute-phase and convalescent COVID-19 samples originated in the United States, Italy and Spain. Nucleic acid was either cDNA or gDNA, and it came from T cells, B-cell-depleted T cells, or PBMCs.

Cohort 3 recovery required two negative PCRs, clearance, or symptom resolution. The ends were cut back, 4 bases at V and 0 bases at J, with 19 bases in the middle. Germline CDR1 MNHNS, CDR2 SASEGT. This CDR3 contains 17 residues. Per the study methods: Amplified reference gene primers provided the basis for estimating nucleated cell counts. The protocol was immunoSEQ multiplex PCR, while the TCRdb copy is restricted to in-frame clones and leaves out a portion. V and J calls plus clone size are reproduced from that table; the DNA served to infer D and trimming. Among 390,000 or so clones, 80% to 90% were seen once, and the ten largest hold 1%.

The chain carries TRBV6-1 and TRBJ2-7; D is uncertain. This sequence originates from a man between 18 and 35 years old who had recovered from COVID-19. The sequenced material came from PBMCs or T cells enriched from blood (not recorded which). The CDR3, as DNA: TGTGCCAGCAGTGCCGTCATTCGGGTGAAAGGCTCCTACGAGCAGTACTTC. Encoded protein: CASSAVIRVKGSYEQYF.